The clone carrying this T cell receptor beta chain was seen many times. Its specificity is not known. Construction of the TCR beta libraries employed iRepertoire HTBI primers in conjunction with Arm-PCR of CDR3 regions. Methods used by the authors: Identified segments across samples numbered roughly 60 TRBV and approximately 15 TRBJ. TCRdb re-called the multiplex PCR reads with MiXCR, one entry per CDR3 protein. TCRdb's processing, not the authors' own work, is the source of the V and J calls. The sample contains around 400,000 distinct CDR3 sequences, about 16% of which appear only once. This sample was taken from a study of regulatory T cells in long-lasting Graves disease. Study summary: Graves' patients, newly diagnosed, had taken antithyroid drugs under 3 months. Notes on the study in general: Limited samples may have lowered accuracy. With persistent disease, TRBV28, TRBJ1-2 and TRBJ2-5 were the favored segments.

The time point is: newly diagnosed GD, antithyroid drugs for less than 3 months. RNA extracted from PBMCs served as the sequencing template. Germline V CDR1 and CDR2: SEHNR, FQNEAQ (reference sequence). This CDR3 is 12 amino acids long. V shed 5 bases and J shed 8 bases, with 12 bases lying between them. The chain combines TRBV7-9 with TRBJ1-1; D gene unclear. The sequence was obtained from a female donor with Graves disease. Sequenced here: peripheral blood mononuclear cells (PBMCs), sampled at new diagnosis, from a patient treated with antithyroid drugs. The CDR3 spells CASSLLDAEAFF. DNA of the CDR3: TGTGCCAGCAGCCTACTGGACGCAGAAGCTTTCTTT.